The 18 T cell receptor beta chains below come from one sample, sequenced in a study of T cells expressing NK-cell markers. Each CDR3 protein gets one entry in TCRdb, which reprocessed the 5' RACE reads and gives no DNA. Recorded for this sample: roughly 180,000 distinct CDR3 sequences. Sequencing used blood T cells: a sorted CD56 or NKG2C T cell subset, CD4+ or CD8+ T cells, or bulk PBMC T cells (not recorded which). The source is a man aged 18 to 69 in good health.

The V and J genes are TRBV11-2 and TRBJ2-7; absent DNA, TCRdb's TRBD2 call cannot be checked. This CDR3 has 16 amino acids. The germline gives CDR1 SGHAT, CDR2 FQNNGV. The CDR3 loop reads CASSQILAGTTYEQYF.

The CDR3 protein is CASSLDAGQGLNTEAFF. The chain uses TRBV5-6 and TRBJ1-1; the TRBD1 assignment by TCRdb is unverifiable without DNA. CDR1 and CDR2 from the germline V gene are SGHDT and YYEEEE. The CDR3 length is 17 residues. Together with reference TRBV5-6 and TRBJ1-1, the CDR3 gives the full variable domain: DAGVTQSPTHLIKTRGQQVTLRCSPKSGHDTVSWYQQALGQGPQFIFQYYEEEERQRGNFPDRFSGHQFPNYSSELNVNALLLGDSALYLCASSLDAGQGLNTEAFFGQGTRLTVV.

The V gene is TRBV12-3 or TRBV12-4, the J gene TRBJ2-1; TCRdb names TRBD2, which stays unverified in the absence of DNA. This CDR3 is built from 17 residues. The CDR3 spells CASSSPASGDSYNEQFF.

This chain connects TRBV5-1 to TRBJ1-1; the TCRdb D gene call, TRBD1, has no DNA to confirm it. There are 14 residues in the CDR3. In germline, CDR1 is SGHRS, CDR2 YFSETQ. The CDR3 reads CASSLTHRGTEAFF.

The CDR3 region is CSASPSTDTQYF. The chain is built from TRBV20-1 and TRBJ2-3. CDR3 length: 12 amino acids. In germline, CDR1 is DFQATT, CDR2 SNEGSKA (reference sequence).

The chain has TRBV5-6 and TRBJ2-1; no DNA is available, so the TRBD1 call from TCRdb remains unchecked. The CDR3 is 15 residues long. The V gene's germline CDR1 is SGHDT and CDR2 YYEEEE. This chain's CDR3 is CASSLGGVIYNEQFF.

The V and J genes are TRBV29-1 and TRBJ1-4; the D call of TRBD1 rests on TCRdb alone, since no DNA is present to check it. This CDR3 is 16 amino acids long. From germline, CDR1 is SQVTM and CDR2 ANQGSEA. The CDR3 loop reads CSVEDQGTGRNEKLFF.

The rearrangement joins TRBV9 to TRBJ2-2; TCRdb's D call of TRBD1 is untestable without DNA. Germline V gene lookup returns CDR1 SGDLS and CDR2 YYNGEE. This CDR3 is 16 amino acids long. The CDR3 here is CASGPGQGLLTGELFF.

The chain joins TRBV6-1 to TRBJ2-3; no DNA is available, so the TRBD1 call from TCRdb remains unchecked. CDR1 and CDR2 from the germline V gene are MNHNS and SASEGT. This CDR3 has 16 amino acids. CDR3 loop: CASSEIVGGASDTQYF.

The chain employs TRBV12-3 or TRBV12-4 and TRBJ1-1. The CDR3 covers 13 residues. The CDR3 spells CASSLNWRMEAFF.

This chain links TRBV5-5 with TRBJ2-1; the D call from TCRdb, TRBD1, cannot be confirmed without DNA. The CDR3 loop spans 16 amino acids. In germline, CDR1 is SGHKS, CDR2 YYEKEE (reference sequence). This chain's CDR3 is CASSPEGGRGYYEQFF.

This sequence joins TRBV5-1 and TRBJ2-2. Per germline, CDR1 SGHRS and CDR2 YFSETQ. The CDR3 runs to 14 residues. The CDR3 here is CASSPAGVAGELFF.

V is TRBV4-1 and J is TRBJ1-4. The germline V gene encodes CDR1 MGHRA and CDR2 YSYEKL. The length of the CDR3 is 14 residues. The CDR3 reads CASSQDFMDEKLFF.

The CDR3: CASSAVSGGTQYF. The rearrangement uses TRBV7-9 and TRBJ2-5; TCRdb designates TRBD2, a call that cannot be tested without DNA. CDR1 SEHNR and CDR2 FQNEAQ come from the germline V gene (reference sequence). The CDR3 is 13 residues long.

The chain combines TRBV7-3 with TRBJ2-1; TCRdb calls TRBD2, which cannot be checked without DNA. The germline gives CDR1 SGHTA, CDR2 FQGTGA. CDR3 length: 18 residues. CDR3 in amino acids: CASSLMGPLAGGHNEQFF. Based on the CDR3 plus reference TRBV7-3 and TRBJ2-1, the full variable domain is GAGVSQTPSNKVTEKGKYVELRCDPISGHTALYWYRQSLGQGPEFLIYFQGTGAADDSGLPNDRFFAVRPEGSVSTLKIQRTERGDSAVYLCASSLMGPLAGGHNEQFFGPGTRLTVL.

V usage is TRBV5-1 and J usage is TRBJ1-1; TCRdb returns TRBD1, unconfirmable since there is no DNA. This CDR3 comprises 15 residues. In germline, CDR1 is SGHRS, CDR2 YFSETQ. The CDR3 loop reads CASSPRTGGNTEAFF.

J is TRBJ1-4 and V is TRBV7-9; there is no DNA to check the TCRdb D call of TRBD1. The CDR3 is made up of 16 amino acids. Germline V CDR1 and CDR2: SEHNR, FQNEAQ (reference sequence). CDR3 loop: CASRPGHAATNEKLFF.

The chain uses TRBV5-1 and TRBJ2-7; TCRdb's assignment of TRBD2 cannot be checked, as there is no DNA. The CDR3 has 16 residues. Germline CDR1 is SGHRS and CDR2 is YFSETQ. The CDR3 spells CASSLAGRLSSYEQYF.